The 7 T cell receptor beta chains reported below all come from one sample, sequenced in a study of blood T cell repertoires in COVID-19. Sequenced by immunoSEQ multiplex PCR; TCRdb stores in-frame clones only, minus some. The data show 200,000 to 250,000 clones, with 86% seen just once and approximately 13% held by the top ten. Sequencing was performed on peripheral blood. The receptors were gathered from a man older than 75 with acute or convalescent COVID-19.

About this clone: Other DNA sequences in this specimen translate into the identical CDR3. This rearrangement joins TRBV3-1 (or the pseudogene TRBV3-2) to TRBJ2-7, with unresolved D. This CDR3 is 11 amino acids long. Per the germline V gene, CDR1 is LGHDT and CDR2 is YNNKEL (reference sequence). V shed 6 bases and J shed 0 bases, with 3 bases lying between them. CDR3 sequence: CASSYSYEQYF. The CDR3, as DNA: TGTGCCAGCAGTTACTCCTACGAGCAGTACTTC.

The count of this clone is one. The chain joins TRBV7-3 to TRBJ2-3, with 7 bases fitting TRBD1. Looked up from germline, CDR1 is SGHTA and CDR2 is FQGTGA. V gave up 5 bases and J gave up 0 bases; unmatched junction bases: 5. This CDR3 has 15 amino acids. CDR3 coding DNA: TGTGCCAGCAGCATCGGGACAGCCAGCACAGATACGCAGTATTTT. It yields the protein CASSIGTASTDTQYF.

This chain joins TRBV10-1 and TRBJ1-1, with D perhaps matching TRBD1 (5 bases). Germline lookup yields CDR1 WNHNN and CDR2 SYGVQD (reference sequence). V shed 3 bases and J shed 3 bases, with 17 bases lying between them. The CDR3 runs to 16 residues. The chain's CDR3 is CASSEGTTGGDTEAFF. The CDR3 nucleotides read TGCGCCAGCAGTGAAGGGACTACCGGAGGGGACACTGAAGCTTTCTTT.

The CDR3, as DNA: TGTGCCAGCTCACCACCCTTATACAATGAGCAGTTCTTC. Its protein is CASSPPLYNEQFF. The rearrangement joins TRBV18 to TRBJ2-1; D is uncertain. Trimming left V 0 bases short and J 4 bases short, with 4 bases between. The CDR3 is made up of 13 amino acids. From germline, CDR1 is KGHSH and CDR2 LQKENI.

The V gene is TRBV3-1 (or the pseudogene TRBV3-2), the J gene TRBJ1-3, with D maybe TRBD1 (5 bases). The CDR3 covers 16 residues. V lost 4 bases, J lost 4 bases, and 17 bases lay in between. The V gene's germline CDR1 is LGHDT and CDR2 YNNKEL (reference sequence). CDR3 sequence (DNA): TGTGCCAGCAGCCCGCGGGACTCTTCACGGGGAAACACCATATATTTT. It specifies CASSPRDSSRGNTIYF.

J is TRBJ1-5 and V is TRBV19, with no clear D. Germline lookup yields CDR1 LNHDA and CDR2 SQIVND (reference sequence). Trimming cost V 1 base and J 2 bases, with 6 bases left between them. The CDR3 spans 14 residues. CDR3 sequence: CASSIGHGNQPQHF. The CDR3 DNA is TGTGCCAGTAGTATAGGACATGGCAATCAGCCCCAGCATTTT.

This clone turned up a few times. The chain employs TRBV9 and TRBJ2-7, with D tentatively TRBD2 (5 bases). V gave up 4 bases and J gave up 3 bases, with 17 bases separating them. The length of the CDR3 is 15 residues. Per the germline V gene, CDR1 is SGDLS and CDR2 is YYNGEE. The CDR3 DNA reads TGTGCCAGCAGCAGGAGGAACTCCCCCCTCTACGAGCAGTACTTC. As protein: CASSRRNSPLYEQYF.